This TCR beta chain stems from a study of blood T cell repertoires in COVID-19. Whole-study context: Whether acute or convalescent, the COVID-19 samples came from the United States, Italy and Spain. PBMCs, B-cell-depleted T cells, or T cells provided the cDNA or gDNA that made up the material.

In the authors' workflow: Estimation of nucleated cell counts relied on the amplification of reference gene primers. Sequencing was performed with immunoSEQ multiplex PCR; in TCRdb, only in-frame clones are kept and a portion is missing. D and trimming were read from the DNA, whereas the V and J calls and clone size are those reported in that table. The sample gives under 450,000 clones, approximately 84% of which show up once; about 3% is in the top ten. Membership in each cohort depended on participant-reported clinical history. The source of this sequence is a young woman who had recovered from COVID-19. Sequences were obtained from PBMCs or T cells enriched from blood (not recorded which).

The CDR3 sequence is CASSIGLSSYNEQFF. CDR3 coding DNA: TGTGCCAGTAGTATAGGTCTTTCCTCCTACAATGAGCAGTTCTTC. The chain links TRBV19 to TRBJ2-1; D is ambiguous. The CDR3 runs 15 residues. The V end lost 1 base, the J end lost 0 bases, and 7 bases lay between the germline ends. From germline, CDR1 is LNHDA and CDR2 SQIVND (reference sequence).